The source of this TCR beta chain is a study of cytomegalovirus exposure and HLA in healthy donors. Overall study context: The Caucasian-associated ancestry cluster contained about four fifths of the approximately 390 genotyped donors. General study findings and limits: In a later analysis, HLA-C alleles had the fewest associated TCRs, DRB1 alleles the most.

The PCR ran on 60 Vbeta and 13 Jbeta primers. Some clones are missing from TCRdb's copy, which holds only in-frame ones; the method was immunoSEQ multiplex PCR. The sample shows tens of thousands of clones, more than 75% of them seen only once. Notes on this clone: The antigen is undetermined.

Germline CDR1 and CDR2: SGHVS and FNYEAQ. The V and J ends lost 1 base and 1 base respectively, with 20 bases between them. The CDR3 runs 18 residues. The gene calls are TRBV7-6 and TRBJ2-7; possible D gene TRBD2, 6 bases. This receptor was identified in a woman between 35 and 50 years old in good health and CMV-seronegative. The source material was PBMCs. The CDR3 DNA reads as TGTGCCAGCAGCTTAGTGGGTCTGGGCGGGGCCGGTTCCTACGAGCAGTACTTC. This gives the protein CASSLVGLGGAGSYEQYF.